One sample yielded the 20 T cell receptor beta chains listed below, sequenced in a study of blood T cell repertoires in COVID-19. Generated by immunoSEQ multiplex PCR, the TCRdb table keeps only in-frame clones and is missing some. The sample yields 150,000 to 200,000 clones, around 81% seen once. Input material: peripheral blood. These receptors all come from a human donor with acute or convalescent COVID-19. The donor label of this sample is uncertain.

CDR3 sequence (DNA): TGCGCCAGCAGCTCGAGGCTAGCGGGAGTCGGACTCTCCTACAATGAGCAGTTCTTC. This translates into CASSSRLAGVGLSYNEQFF. The chain recombines TRBV5-1 with TRBJ2-1; 10 positions match TRBD2. The germline CDR1 and CDR2 sequences are SGHRS and YFSETQ. The CDR3 contains 19 residues. With V trimmed by 3 bases and J by 0 bases, 12 bases remained unmatched.

The rearrangement links TRBV7-3 to TRBJ2-7; TRBD2 matches at 12 bases. V lost 5 bases and J lost 0; bases outside the gene matches: 5. CDR1 is SGHTA, CDR2 FQGTGA, per germline. CDR3 size: 16 residues. The CDR3 protein is CASSLLTSGSSYEQYF. Here the CDR3 DNA reads TGTGCCAGCAGCCTCCTGACTAGCGGGAGCTCCTACGAGCAGTACTTC.

This chain links TRBV5-6 with TRBJ1-3, with D uncertain. The CDR3 spans 15 residues. V was clipped by 2 bases and J by 2 bases, with 11 bases between them. The germline V gene has CDR1 SGHDT and CDR2 YYEEEE. CDR3 coding DNA: TGTGCCAGCAGCTTAGTCAGGAACGCTGGAAACACCATATATTTT. Its translation is CASSLVRNAGNTIYF.

The CDR3: CRLAGYEQYF. CDR3 DNA sequence: TGCAGGCTAGCGGGGTACGAGCAGTACTTC. The chain joins TRBV20-1 to TRBJ2-7; 9 nucleotides match TRBD2. Germline CDR1 DFQATT, CDR2 SNEGSKA (reference sequence). The CDR3 has 10 residues.

This clone showed up just a few times. The chain uses TRBV5-1 and TRBJ2-1; D is possibly TRBD2 (5 bases). CDR1 is SGHRS, CDR2 YFSETQ, per germline. Deletions cut 1 base from V and 1 base from J, with 12 bases between. CDR3 length equals 16 residues. CDR3 amino acids: CASSLNRGRSYNEQFF. Here the CDR3 DNA reads TGCGCCAGCAGCTTGAACCGGGGAAGGTCCTACAATGAGCAGTTCTTC. Variable domain in full (rest from reference TRBV5-1 and TRBJ2-1): KAGVTQTPRYLIKTRGQQVTLSCSPISGHRSVSWYQQTPGQGLQFLFEYFSETQRNKGNFPGRFSGRQFSNSRSEMNVSTLELGDSALYLCASSLNRGRSYNEQFFGPGTRLTVL.

The chain has TRBV5-6 and TRBJ2-7, with 11 bases aligning to TRBD1. Trimming at V came to 4 bases and at J to 6 bases, leaving 6 bases not matched to a gene. This CDR3 region has 14 residues. Germline values: CDR1 SGHDT, CDR2 YYEEEE. For the CDR3, the DNA is TGTGCCAGCAGCCCTGGGACAGGGGGAACCGAGCAGTACTTC. Its translation is CASSPGTGGTEQYF.

The rearrangement links TRBV15 to TRBJ2-3; 11 bases line up with TRBD2. The germline CDR1 and CDR2 sequences are LNHNV and YYDKDF (reference sequence). V lost 0 bases, J lost 4 bases, and 3 bases stayed unmatched. The CDR3 extends over 16 amino acids. The CDR3 DNA reads as TGTGCCACCAGCAGAGATCTAGCGGGAGGCCCAGATACGCAGTATTTT. It encodes CATSRDLAGGPDTQYF.

This rearrangement joins TRBV6-2 or TRBV6-3 to TRBJ2-7; 8 bases fit TRBD1. Germline values: CDR1 MNHEY, CDR2 SVGEGT. The CDR3 length is 15 residues. V was pared by 3 bases and J by 2 bases, with 6 bases of the junction left unmatched. CDR3 nucleotide sequence: TGTGCCAGCAGTTATTCGGACAGGGACCCCTACGAGCAGTACTTC. Protein: CASSYSDRDPYEQYF.

The chain recombines TRBV19 with TRBJ1-5, with 9 positions matching TRBD1. CDR3 length: 15 residues. V dropped 4 bases and J dropped 8; count of bases not matched to a gene: 9. Germline loops: CDR1 LNHDA, CDR2 SQIVND (reference sequence). The CDR3, as DNA: TGTGCCAGTAGTACGACAGGGGGGGGAAGAGAGCCCCAGCATTTT. Translation gives CASSTTGGGREPQHF. The full variable domain, with the rest looked up from reference TRBV19 and TRBJ1-5, is DGGITQSPKYLFRKEGQNVTLSCEQNLNHDAMYWYRQDPGQGLRLIYYSQIVNDFQKGDIAEGYSVSREKKESFPLTVTSAQKNPTAFYLCASSTTGGGREPQHFGDGTRLSIL.

The chain joins TRBV7-2 to TRBJ2-2; tentatively, D is TRBD1 (6 bases). The CDR3 sequence is 15 residues long. The V gene lost 2 bases and the J gene lost 4 bases, with 11 bases spanning the gap. Germline V gene lookup returns CDR1 SGHTA and CDR2 FQGNSA. CDR3 region: CASSLQGRGTGELFF. Written as DNA, the CDR3 is TGTGCCAGCAGCTTACAGGGGCGAGGCACCGGGGAGCTGTTTTTT.

The chain uses TRBV12-5 and TRBJ2-6; a possible D gene is TRBD1 (6 bases). Germline CDR1 and CDR2: LGHNT and FRNRAP. The V end lost 2 bases, the J end lost 4 bases, and 15 bases lay between the germline ends. The CDR3 runs to 17 residues. The CDR3 DNA follows: TGTGCTAGTGGTTTGACCCGAGACAGGCCGGGGGCCAACGTCCTGACTTTC. It encodes CASGLTRDRPGANVLTF.

The V call is TRBV28, the J call TRBJ1-6; 9 nucleotides match TRBD1. Germline-derived CDR1 and CDR2 are MDHEN and SYDVKM. CDR3 size: 17 residues. The V segment lost 7 bases and the J segment 0 bases; nucleotides outside the gene matches: 7. Here the CDR3 reads CASNPDRGDSYNSPLHF. CDR3 coding DNA: TGTGCCAGCAATCCCGACAGGGGGGACTCCTATAATTCACCCCTCCACTTT.

The V gene is TRBV5-4, the J gene TRBJ2-3; D gene ambiguous. Deletions cut 0 bases from V and 2 bases from J, with 10 bases between. Germline CDR1 is SGHNT and CDR2 is YYREEE (reference sequence). The CDR3 consists of 15 residues. CDR3 in amino acids: CASSLARDNTDTQYF. The CDR3 region has the DNA TGTGCCAGCAGCTTGGCCCGTGACAACACAGATACGCAGTATTTT.

The V gene is TRBV7-9, the J gene TRBJ2-7; 8 bases are shared with TRBD1. The CDR3 sequence is 17 residues long. Germline CDR1 is SEHNR and CDR2 is FQNEAQ (reference sequence). J was trimmed by 0 bases and V by 4 bases; bases with no gene match: 11. The CDR3 sequence: CASSSPGTGYSSYEQYF. As DNA, the CDR3 is TGTGCCAGCAGCTCTCCTGGGACAGGCTACAGCTCCTACGAGCAGTACTTC.

This clone has more than one count but fewer than ten. The rearrangement links TRBV6-2 or TRBV6-3 to TRBJ2-7; 10 bases align to TRBD1. Germline assignment: CDR1 MNHEY and CDR2 SVGEGT. The CDR3 totals 23 residues. The junction had 33 bases not matched to a gene; V was cut back by 6 bases and J by 4 bases. CDR3 nucleotide sequence: TGTGCCAGCAGCCGGGGGAGACAGGGCCTAACATTGTGGGGACAGGGGACGTCGTACGAGCAGTACTTC. Translation gives CASSRGRQGLTLWGQGTSYEQYF.

Concerning this clone itself: The junction does not match germline at one end; this may be a read error. J is TRBJ2-3 and V is TRBV3-1 (or the pseudogene TRBV3-2); 9 bases agree with TRBD1. The CDR3 extends over 14 amino acids. Germline V gene sequence: CDR1 LGHDT, CDR2 YNNKEL (reference sequence). CDR3 DNA: TGTGCCAGCAGCCCCTTGGGGCGGGGACAGGGACAGGATTTT. This sequence encodes CASSPLGRGQGQDF.

J is TRBJ1-4 and V is TRBV18; 8 bases fit TRBD1. The CDR3 runs 16 residues. The J segment lost 3 bases and the V segment lost 4 bases, leaving 7 bases of the junction unmatched. CDR1 and CDR2 from the germline V gene are KGHSH and LQKENI. The CDR3 DNA follows: TGTGCCAGCTCACTCCGACAGGGGAATCCTAATGAAAAACTGTTTTTT. Protein: CASSLRQGNPNEKLFF.

In its sample, this clone was seen once. This same CDR3 is encoded by further DNA sequences in the sample. In DNA, the CDR3 is TGCAGCGTTGAGCCGGGACAGGGAAACGAGCAGTACTTC. Translating it yields CSVEPGQGNEQYF. The V call is TRBV29-1, the J call TRBJ2-7; TRBD1 aligns across 9 bases. In germline, CDR1 is SQVTM, CDR2 ANQGSEA. This CDR3 spans 13 amino acids. J was trimmed by 5 bases and V by 3 bases; bases with no gene match: 5.

This clone was counted a few times. V and J are TRBV6-6 and TRBJ1-3; perhaps TRBD1 as D (6 bases). Germline CDR1 and CDR2: MNHNY and SVGAGI (reference sequence). This CDR3 spans 15 amino acids. The V and J ends lost 8 bases and 0 bases respectively, with 14 bases between them. CDR3 nucleotides: TGTGCCAGCGAATTGGACAGTCACTCTGGAAACACCATATATTTT. Its protein product is CASELDSHSGNTIYF.

The chain combines TRBV9 with TRBJ1-2; D perhaps matches TRBD1 (6 bases). The CDR3 consists of 15 residues. Deletions cut 0 bases from V and 8 bases from J, with 17 bases between. CDR1 and CDR2 (germline): SGDLS, YYNGEE. The CDR3: CASSVEQGRLVGYTF. The CDR3 coding sequence is TGTGCCAGCAGCGTAGAACAGGGTCGGCTCGTCGGCTACACCTTC.